These 23 T cell receptor beta chains originate from one sample sequenced in a study of cytomegalovirus exposure and HLA in healthy donors. Repertoires were generated with immunoSEQ multiplex PCR, while TCRdb's copy carries only in-frame clones and drops some. The sample includes roughly 90,000 clones, approximately 81% seen only once; the top ten take approximately 22%. Sequences were obtained from PBMCs. The receptor set was obtained from a man between 18 and 35 years old in good health and CMV-seropositive.

The chain employs TRBV19 and TRBJ2-7, with 12 bases matching TRBD1. The germline V gene encodes CDR1 LNHDA and CDR2 SQIVND (reference sequence). Trimming cost V 5 bases and J 3 bases; bases outside gene matches: 5. The CDR3 has 15 amino acids. The CDR3 sequence is CASSPGQGAFYEQYF. CDR3 DNA sequence: TGTGCCAGTAGTCCGGGACAGGGGGCTTTCTACGAGCAGTACTTC.

The CDR3 nucleotides are TGTGCCAACCTTCCCGGGACTAGCGGCTACAATGAGCAGTTCTTC. Protein: CANLPGTSGYNEQFF. This rearrangement joins TRBV12-1 to TRBJ2-1; the table calls TRBD2, which could not be checked here. TRBV12-1 is a pseudogene locus. The CDR3 loop spans 15 amino acids.

The chain combines TRBV28 with TRBJ1-2; D gene unclear. The CDR3 consists of 14 residues. The V end lost 4 bases, the J end lost 0 bases, and 9 bases lay between the germline ends. Germline CDR1 reads MDHEN; CDR2 reads SYDVKM. The CDR3 loop reads CASSSRATNYGYTF. CDR3 coding DNA: TGTGCCAGCAGTTCGCGGGCCACTAACTATGGCTACACCTTC.

The rearrangement links TRBV28 to TRBJ2-4; 7 positions match TRBD2. Germline V CDR1 and CDR2: MDHEN, SYDVKM. The length of the CDR3 is 16 residues. Germline trimming cut 3 bases from V and 2 bases from J; bases unmatched to any gene: 7. CDR3 loop: CASSFSYGGSKNIQYF. The DNA for the CDR3 is TGTGCCAGCAGTTTTTCCTACGGGGGGTCCAAAAACATTCAGTACTTC.

The chain joins TRBV6-4 to TRBJ2-3; 10 bases fit TRBD2. V lost 2 bases, J lost 4 bases, and 3 bases stayed unmatched. The CDR3 totals 15 residues. The germline V gene encodes CDR1 MRHNA and CDR2 SNTAGT. The DNA for the CDR3 is TGTGCCAGCAGTGACGTAGCGGGAGGCTCAGATACGCAGTATTTT. Translation gives CASSDVAGGSDTQYF.

The chain joins TRBV28 to TRBJ2-3; D unclear. The germline V gene encodes CDR1 MDHEN and CDR2 SYDVKM. The CDR3 consists of 13 residues. The germline V and J ends were trimmed by 3 bases and 6 bases, with 10 bases remaining between them. The CDR3 DNA sequence: TGTGCCAGCAGTTTGAGGAGCGACGATACGCAGTATTTT. This codes for CASSLRSDDTQYF.

The chain carries TRBV11-3 and TRBJ2-5; TRBD1 is a possible D gene (6 bases). Trimming left V 5 bases short and J 2 bases short, with 12 bases between. Germline V gene lookup returns CDR1 SGHNT and CDR2 YENEEA. CDR3 length equals 14 residues. Here the CDR3 reads CASSPGQSQETQYF. CDR3 nucleotide sequence: TGTGCCAGCAGCCCAGGACAGAGTCAAGAGACCCAGTACTTC.

V and J are TRBV6-1 and TRBJ2-7; 7 bases are a match to TRBD1. There are 14 residues in the CDR3. Germline V gene sequence: CDR1 MNHNS, CDR2 SASEGT. V gave up 6 bases and J gave up 4 bases; unmatched junction bases: 9. The CDR3 here is CASRPGQWLYEQYF. The CDR3, as DNA: TGTGCCAGCAGACCGGGACAGTGGCTTTACGAGCAGTACTTC.

This chain's CDR3 is CASSDRVDPNIQYF. The CDR3 coding sequence is TGTGCCAGCAGCGACAGGGTTGACCCTAACATTCAGTACTTC. This rearrangement joins TRBV7-9 to TRBJ2-4; 7 bases line up with TRBD1. The J segment lost 7 bases and the V segment lost 5 bases, leaving 8 bases of the junction unmatched. CDR3 size: 14 residues. Germline CDR1 and CDR2: SEHNR and FQNEAQ (reference sequence).

This clone occurred a few times. The gene calls are TRBV11-2 and TRBJ1-3; D remains ambiguous. Trimming shortened V by 5 bases and J by 4 bases, and 15 bases separated the two germline ends. Germline V gives CDR1 SGHAT, CDR2 FQNNGV. This CDR3 has 15 amino acids. Here the CDR3 reads CASSAGFSSGNTIYF. The CDR3 region has the DNA TGTGCCAGCAGCGCCGGGTTCTCGTCGGGAAACACCATATATTTT.

This chain connects TRBV6-1 to TRBJ2-7, with TRBD2 matching over 10 bases. This CDR3 is built from 16 residues. The V segment lost 0 bases and the J segment 2 bases; nucleotides outside the gene matches: 4. Germline loops: CDR1 MNHNS, CDR2 SASEGT. CDR3 sequence (DNA): TGTGCCAGCAGTGAAGCTTCTAGCGGGAGTCCCTACGAGCAGTACGTC. Its protein product is CASSEASSGSPYEQYV.

This chain links TRBV30 with TRBJ2-1; no clear D. Germline values: CDR1 GTSNPN, CDR2 SVGIG (reference sequence). CDR3 length: 12 amino acids. Trimming took 0 bases from V and 8 from J, leaving 8 bases between them. The chain's CDR3 is CAWSVGEDEQFF. The CDR3 nucleotides are TGTGCCTGGAGTGTAGGAGAGGATGAGCAGTTCTTC.

V and J are TRBV4-1 and TRBJ2-7; 9 nucleotides agree with TRBD2. The germline gives CDR1 MGHRA, CDR2 YSYEKL. V shed 1 base, J shed 2 bases, and the junction held 3 bases outside the gene matches. The CDR3 extends over 15 amino acids. The CDR3 DNA follows: TGCGCCAGCAGCCAAGTACTAGCGGGCCCCTACGAGCAGTACTTC. Translation: CASSQVLAGPYEQYF.

The chain uses TRBV10-3 and TRBJ1-3; TRBD1 matches 7 bases. V gave up 5 bases and J gave up 0 bases; unmatched junction bases: 1. CDR3 length: 14 residues. Germline assignment: CDR1 ENHRY and CDR2 SYGVKD. This CDR3 reads CAISRDSSGNTIYF. As DNA, the CDR3 is TGTGCCATCAGTCGGGACAGCTCTGGAAACACCATATATTTT.

V and J are TRBV6-6 and TRBJ2-1; D is ambiguous. Germline V gene data show CDR1 as MNHNY and CDR2 as SVGAGI (reference sequence). The CDR3 totals 16 residues. The V gene lost 2 bases and the J gene lost 0 bases, with 11 bases spanning the gap. This CDR3 is CASSYLARNSYNEQFF. CDR3 sequence (DNA): TGTGCCAGCAGTTACCTGGCGCGGAACTCCTACAATGAGCAGTTCTTC.

The chain joins TRBV30 to TRBJ1-1; tentative D call: TRBD1 (6 bases). Germline V gives CDR1 GTSNPN, CDR2 SVGIG (reference sequence). Between the trimmed V and J ends, which lost 6 bases and 3 bases, there was a span of 11 bases. This CDR3 has 12 residues. The CDR3 coding sequence is TGTGCCTGTGCAGGGGTTTACACTGAAGCTTTCTTT. Residues: CACAGVYTEAFF. The full variable domain, its missing parts supplied by reference TRBV30 and TRBJ1-1, is SQTIHQWPATLVQPVGSPLSLECTVEGTSNPNLYWYRQAAGRGLQLLFYSVGIGQISSEVPQNLSASRPQDRQFILSSKKLLLSDSGFYLCACAGVYTEAFFGQGTRLTVV.

The chain links TRBV6-6 to TRBJ2-1, with unresolved D. V was cut by 0 bases and J by 4 bases, with 10 bases left in between. This CDR3 is 15 amino acids long. The germline V gene encodes CDR1 MNHNY and CDR2 SVGAGI (reference sequence). In DNA, the CDR3 is TGTGCCAGCAGTTACTCGAGTCAGACTTACAATGAGCAGTTCTTC. Encoded protein: CASSYSSQTYNEQFF.

This sequence joins TRBV5-8 and TRBJ1-2; 9 nucleotides line up with TRBD1. Losses at the gene ends were 0 bases for V and 4 bases for J; bases not matched to a gene: 7. Per the germline V gene, CDR1 is SGHTS and CDR2 is YDEGEE. This CDR3 comprises 16 residues. CDR3: CASSLEPGQGPYGYTF. The CDR3 bases are TGTGCCAGCAGCTTGGAACCCGGACAGGGGCCCTATGGCTACACCTTC. Variable domain in full (rest from reference TRBV5-8 and TRBJ1-2): EAGVTQSPTHLIKTRGQQATLRCSPISGHTSVYWYQQALGLGLQFLLWYDEGEERNRGNFPPRFSGRQFPNYSSELNVNALELEDSALYLCASSLEPGQGPYGYTFGSGTRLTVV.

The chain carries TRBV6-1 and TRBJ2-1, with TRBD2 identical over 13 bases. V dropped 3 bases and J dropped 5; count of bases not matched to a gene: 1. Germline V CDR1 and CDR2: MNHNS, SASEGT. The CDR3 is 15 residues long. The CDR3 sequence is CASSDGLAGDNEQFF. Here the CDR3 DNA reads TGTGCCAGCAGTGATGGACTAGCGGGAGACAATGAGCAGTTCTTC.

The rearrangement joins TRBV25-1 to TRBJ2-1; a possible D gene is TRBD1 (8 bases). V lost 6 bases to trimming and J lost 9 bases, with 24 bases between them. This CDR3 comprises 16 residues. CDR1 MGHDK and CDR2 SYGVNS come from the germline V gene. DNA for the CDR3: TGTGCCAGCAGCACAGGGGGGGGTGGCGGGCCCGGTGAGCAGTTCTTC. Amino acid sequence: CASSTGGGGGPGEQFF.

This clone has only one observation. The identical CDR3 is also encoded by other nucleotide sequences in the sample. The rearrangement uses TRBV19 and TRBJ1-5; D not certain. Trimming pared 2 bases from V and 5 bases from J, leaving 7 bases between. The length of the CDR3 is 13 residues. Germline loops: CDR1 LNHDA, CDR2 SQIVND (reference sequence). The CDR3 reads CASSIQVHQPQHF. CDR3 DNA: TGTGCCAGTAGTATACAGGTTCATCAGCCCCAGCATTTT.

The J gene is TRBJ2-5, the V gene TRBV7-8; tentative D call: TRBD1 (8 bases). The CDR3 is 14 amino acids. Germline V gene data show CDR1 as SGHVS and CDR2 as FQNEAQ. V lost 2 bases, J lost 4 bases, and 11 bases lay in between. The CDR3 nucleotides are TGTGCCAGCAGCTTAACAGGGGGGGTAGAGACCCAGTACTTC. It codes for CASSLTGGVETQYF.

The V call is TRBV10-3, the J call TRBJ2-1; D is ambiguous. Germline V gene sequence: CDR1 ENHRY, CDR2 SYGVKD. CDR3 size: 15 residues. Trimming removed 7 bases from V and 8 bases from J, with 21 bases in between. This CDR3 reads CAINNEVLVSDEQFF. The CDR3 DNA follows: TGTGCCATCAATAACGAGGTCCTTGTGAGCGATGAGCAGTTCTTC.